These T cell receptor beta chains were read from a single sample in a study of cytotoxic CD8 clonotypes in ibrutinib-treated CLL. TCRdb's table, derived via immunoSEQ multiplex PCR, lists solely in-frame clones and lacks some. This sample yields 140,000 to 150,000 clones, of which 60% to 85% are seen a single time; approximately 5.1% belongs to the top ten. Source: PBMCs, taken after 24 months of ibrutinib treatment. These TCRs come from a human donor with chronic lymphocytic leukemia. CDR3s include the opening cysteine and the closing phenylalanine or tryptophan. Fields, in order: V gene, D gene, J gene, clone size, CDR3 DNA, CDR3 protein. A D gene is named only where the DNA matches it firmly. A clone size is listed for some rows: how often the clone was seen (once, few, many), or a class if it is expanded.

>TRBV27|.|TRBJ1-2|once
TGTGCCAGCAGGGAGAAGGGAAACTATGGCTACACCTTC
CASREKGNYGYTF
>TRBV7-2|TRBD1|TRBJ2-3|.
TGTGCCAGCAGCGGCAACAGGGGAGATACGCAGTATTTT
CASSGNRGDTQYF
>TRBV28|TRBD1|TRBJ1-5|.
TGTGCCAGCAGTTCCGCCGATACAGGGGGCGGCAATCAGCCCCAGCATTTT
CASSSADTGGGNQPQHF
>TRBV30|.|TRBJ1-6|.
TGTGCCTGGAGTGTACGAGGGGTGACAAATTCACCCCTCCACTTT
CAWSVRGVTNSPLHF
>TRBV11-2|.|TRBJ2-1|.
TGTGCCAGCAGCTTAGTGGGGGGGCCCTACAATGAGCAGTTCTTC
CASSLVGGPYNEQFF
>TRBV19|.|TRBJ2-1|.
TGTGCCAGTAGTATCAGCTCCCCCACCTACAATGAGCAGTTCTTC
CASSISSPTYNEQFF
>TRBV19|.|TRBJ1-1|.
TGTGCCAGTAGTATTATAGAGGGCCCCTCCGTTGAAGCTTTCTTT
CASSIIEGPSVEAFF
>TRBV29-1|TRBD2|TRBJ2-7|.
TGCAGCGTTCGAGCGGGAGAGGTATACGAGCAGTACTTC
CSVRAGEVYEQYF
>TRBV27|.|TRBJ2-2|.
TGTGCCAGCAGCCCCCCCTGGGGGCCTGGCACCGGGGAGCTGTTTTTT
CASSPPWGPGTGELFF
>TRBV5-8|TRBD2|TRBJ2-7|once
TGTGCCAGCAGCTCCAAACTAGCGGGAGAGCTCTACGAGCAGTACTTC
CASSSKLAGELYEQYF
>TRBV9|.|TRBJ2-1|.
TGTGCCAGCAGCGTGGGCGACGCCGCCTACAATGAGCAGTTCTTC
CASSVGDAAYNEQFF
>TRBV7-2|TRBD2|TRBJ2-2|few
TGTGCCAGCAGCTTCTGGGGAACCGGGACTAGCGTTACACGGGAGCTGTTTTTT
CASSFWGTGTSVTRELFF
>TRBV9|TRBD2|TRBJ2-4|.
TGTGCCAGCAGCCCTAGCGGGGGGGCAGAGGGCATTCAGTACTTC
CASSPSGGAEGIQYF
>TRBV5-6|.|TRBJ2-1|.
TGTGCCAGCAGCTTGGTTTCGGGGGCGTCCTACAATGAGCAGTTCTTC
CASSLVSGASYNEQFF
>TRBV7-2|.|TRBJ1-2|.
TGTGCCAGCAGCTTAGGGCCGCGGTATGGCTACACCTTC
CASSLGPRYGYTF
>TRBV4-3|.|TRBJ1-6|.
TGCGCCAGCAGCCCCGACGGGGTATGGCGGCTTAATTCACCCCTCCACTTT
CASSPDGVWRLNSPLHF
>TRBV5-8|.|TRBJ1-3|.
TGTGCCAGCGGGACGGGAGGTGGAAACACCATATATTTT
CASGTGGGNTIYF
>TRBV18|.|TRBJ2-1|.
TGTGCCAGCTCAAAGAACCCCAGGCCGCAGTTCTTC
CASSKNPRPQFF
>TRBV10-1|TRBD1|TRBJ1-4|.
TGCGCCAGCAGTGAGGGGGACAGGGCAACTAATGAAAAACTGTTTTTT
CASSEGDRATNEKLFF
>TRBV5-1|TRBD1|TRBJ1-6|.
TGCGCCAGCACCCCGGGACAGTCTAATTCACCCCTCCACTTT
CASTPGQSNSPLHF
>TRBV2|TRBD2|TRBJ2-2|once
TGTGCCAGCAGACAACTAGCGGGAATCACCGGGGAGCTGTTTTTT
CASRQLAGITGELFF
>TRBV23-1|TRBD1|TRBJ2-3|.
TGCGCCAGCACCCGAGGGACAGGGGTTGGAGATACGCAGTATTTT
CASTRGTGVGDTQYF
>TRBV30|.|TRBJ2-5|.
TGTGCCTGGAGTCCCTGGGGGGGCTCAGGGACCCAGTACTTC
CAWSPWGGSGTQYF
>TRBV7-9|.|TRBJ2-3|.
TGTGCCAGCAGCTTAGCGTTGGACCCGAACACAGATACGCAGTATTTT
CASSLALDPNTDTQYF
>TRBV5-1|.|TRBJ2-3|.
TGCGCCAGCAGCCCCCTGGTAGCGGAGAGCACAGATACGCAGTATTTT
CASSPLVAESTDTQYF
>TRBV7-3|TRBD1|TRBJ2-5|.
TGTGCCAGCAGCTATCAACAGGGGGCGCGGGAGACCCAGTACTTC
CASSYQQGARETQYF
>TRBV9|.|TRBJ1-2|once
TGTGCCAGCAGCCCGGAGGGCGGGGGGATCTACGGCTACACCTTC
CASSPEGGGIYGYTF
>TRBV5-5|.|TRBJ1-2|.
TGTGCCAGCAGCACCAATCAGGGCATAAGTGGCTACACCTTC
CASSTNQGISGYTF
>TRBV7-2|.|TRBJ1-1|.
TGTGCCAGCAGCTTTCCCGCTGAAGCTTTCTTT
CASSFPAEAFF
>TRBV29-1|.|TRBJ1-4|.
TGCAGCGTTGAAGGGAGCCTGAATGAAAAACTGTTTTTT
CSVEGSLNEKLFF
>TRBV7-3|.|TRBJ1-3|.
TGTGCCAGCAGCTTAACAGGAGGCCGCTTAGGAAACACCATATATTTT
CASSLTGGRLGNTIYF
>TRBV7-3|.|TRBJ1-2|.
TGTGCCAGCAGCTTAGGGGCAGGAGCTAACTATGGCTACACCTTC
CASSLGAGANYGYTF
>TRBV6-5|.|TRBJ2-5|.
TGTGCCAGCAGTCCAGGAGAGACCCAGTACTTC
CASSPGETQYF
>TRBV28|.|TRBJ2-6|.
TGTGCCAGCACCCCCCCTGGGGCCAACGTCCTGACTTTC
CASTPPGANVLTF
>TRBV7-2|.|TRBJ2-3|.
TGTGCCAGCAGCTTAGGCCCAGATACGCAGTATTTT
CASSLGPDTQYF
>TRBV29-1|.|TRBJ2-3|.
TGCAGCGCCCCAGGGGTGGGCACAGATACGCAGTATTTT
CSAPGVGTDTQYF
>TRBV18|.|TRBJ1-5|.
TGTGCCAGCTCACCAGAAGGGCGCGGGCAGCCCCAGCATTTT
CASSPEGRGQPQHF
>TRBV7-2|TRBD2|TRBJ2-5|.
TGTGCCAGCAGCCCCCCACGACTAGCGGGGGGGCGGGAGACCCAGTACTTC
CASSPPRLAGGRETQYF
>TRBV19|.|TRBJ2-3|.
TGTGCCAGTACGGCTAGCGGCACAGATACGCAGTATTTT
CASTASGTDTQYF
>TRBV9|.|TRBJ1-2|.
TGTGCCAGCACCCCCCCGGCAGCTAACTATGGCTACACCTTC
CASTPPAANYGYTF
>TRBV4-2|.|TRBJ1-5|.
TGTGCCAGCAGCCAAGCCCATGGCCAGGGCGGTCAGCCCCAGCATTTT
CASSQAHGQGGQPQHF
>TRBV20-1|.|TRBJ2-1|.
TGCAGTGCTTCTCCAGGGGCCGAGCAGTTCTTC
CSASPGAEQFF
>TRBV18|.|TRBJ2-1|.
TGTGCCAGCTCACCACCTAATTTAGGGGGGGGTGGTGAGCAGTTCTTC
CASSPPNLGGGGEQFF
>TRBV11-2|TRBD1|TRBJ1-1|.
TGTGCCAGCAGACGTACAGGGGGCGCTGAAGCTTTCTTT
CASRRTGGAEAFF
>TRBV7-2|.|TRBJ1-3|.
TGTGCCAGCAGCAAGGCCCGACAGTTTGGAAACACCATATATTTT
CASSKARQFGNTIYF
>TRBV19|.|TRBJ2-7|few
TGTGCCAGTAGTATGCTTGGGGGGACTTTTTCCTACGAGCAGTACTTC
CASSMLGGTFSYEQYF
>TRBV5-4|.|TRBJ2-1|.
TGTGCCAGCAGCCCGCCCCTGGGGGTTGGTGAGCAGTTCTTC
CASSPPLGVGEQFF
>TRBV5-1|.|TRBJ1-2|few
TGCGCCAGCAGCTTGGTTGGCAGAACTTATGGCTACACCTTC
CASSLVGRTYGYTF
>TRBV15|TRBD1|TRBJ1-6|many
TGTGCCACAGGGGACAGGGAGGGATACTATAATTCACCCCTCCACTTT
CATGDREGYYNSPLHF
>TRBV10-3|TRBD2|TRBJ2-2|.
TGTGCCACCCGGACTAGCGGGAGTGGGGACACCGGGGAGCTGTTTTTT
CATRTSGSGDTGELFF
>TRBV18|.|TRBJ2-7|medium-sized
TGTGCCAGCTCACCGGGTTCTCCCTACGAGCAGTACTTC
CASSPGSPYEQYF